This T cell receptor (beta chain) was recorded in a study of blood T cells in healthy people across ages. Alongside a J-beta primer mix, a sample-barcoded 5' primer served in a second PCR lasting 7 to 11 cycles. TCRdb used MiXCR to reprocess the 5' RACE reads, holding one entry per CDR3 protein. Found here are more than 550,000 distinct CDR3 sequences, 22% of them singletons; the top ten hold 20% to 25%. The CDR3 loop spans 15 amino acids. V lost 6 bases, J lost 12 bases, and 13 bases stayed unmatched. The germline gives CDR1 LGHNT, CDR2 FRNRAP. The chain couples TRBV12-5 to TRBJ2-1; 11 bases line up with TRBD2. This TCR derives from a man between 70 and 80 years old in good health. Material: blood. The CDR3 reads CASGPPGLADHLQFF. The CDR3 DNA follows: TGTGCTAGTGGACCCCCGGGACTAGCGGACCACCTGCAGTTCTTC.